A single sample gave rise to the 15 T cell receptor beta chains below, sequenced in a study of OX40 agonist ivuxolimab in advanced cancers. The library was made by the immunoSEQ multiplex PCR assay. TCRdb took this table from immuneACCESS and kept in-frame rearrangements with V and J called. Such tables lack part of the clones; where checked against another copy, unresolved V genes explain under half of the gap, and the rest is unexplained. A total of around 150,000 clones appear in this sample, under 95% of them only once. Roughly 0.94% of the sample belongs to the ten largest clones. The sample was CD4+ or CD8+ T cells sorted from blood, taken in a trial of the OX40 agonist ivuxolimab. The receptor set was obtained from an adult with an advanced solid tumor such as melanoma, head and neck, liver or kidney cancer.

The rearrangement uses TRBV7-9 and TRBJ1-2; 9 positions agree with TRBD1. The CDR3 is 14 amino acids. The germline V gene has CDR1 SEHNR and CDR2 FQNEAQ (reference sequence). J gave up 8 bases and V 5 bases, and 9 bases lay outside the gene matches. The CDR3 loop is CASSPTTGTGGYTF. The CDR3 DNA is TGTGCCAGCAGCCCCACAACCGGGACAGGGGGCTACACCTTC.

CDR3 sequence reads: CASRPRGGSLYEQYF. The CDR3 region has the DNA TGTGCCAGCAGACCCCGCGGGGGCAGTTTGTACGAGCAGTACTTC. The V and J genes are TRBV5-4 and TRBJ2-5, with D perhaps TRBD2 (7 bases). The assigned J gene may be wrong: the sequence end matches TRBJ2-7 better. CDR1 is SGHNT, CDR2 YYREEE, per germline (reference sequence). The CDR3 totals 15 residues.

The chain employs TRBV19 and TRBJ2-3; D is possibly TRBD1 (6 bases). The germline V and J ends were trimmed by 10 bases and 0 bases, with 8 bases remaining between them. Germline CDR1 LNHDA, CDR2 SQIVND (reference sequence). The CDR3 loop spans 12 amino acids. CDR3 residues: CATGVSTDTQYF. CDR3 bases: TGTGCCACAGGGGTAAGCACAGATACGCAGTATTTT.

The J gene is TRBJ2-7, the V gene TRBV7-2; D not resolved. The germline CDR1 and CDR2 sequences are SGHTA and FQGNSA. CDR3 length: 16 amino acids. With 3 bases removed from V and 4 bases from J, the gap between germline ends came to 19 bases. CDR3: CASSFAPPLGGYEQYF. CDR3 nucleotides: TGTGCCAGCAGCTTCGCCCCTCCCCTCGGTGGATACGAGCAGTACTTC. The complete variable domain, with remaining parts taken from reference TRBV7-2 and TRBJ2-7, reads GAGVSQSPSNKVTEKGKDVELRCDPISGHTALYWYRQSLGQGLEFLIYFQGNSAPDKSGLPSDRFSAERTGGSVSTLTIQRTQQEDSAVYLCASSFAPPLGGYEQYFGPGTRLTVT.

The rearrangement uses TRBV28 and TRBJ1-2; D is ambiguous. Germline V gene lookup returns CDR1 MDHEN and CDR2 SYDVKM. The CDR3 length is 14 residues. V shed 7 bases and J shed 4 bases, with 16 bases lying between them. The CDR3 sequence: CASTPGLLGYGYTF. CDR3 coding DNA: TGTGCCAGCACCCCTGGACTCCTCGGCTATGGCTACACCTTC.

This clone showed up just a few times. The chain uses TRBV29-1 and TRBJ2-5; D is unresolved. Trimming left V 4 bases short and J 2 bases short, with 8 bases between. This CDR3 has 12 residues. The germline gives CDR1 SQVTM, CDR2 ANQGSEA. Written as DNA, the CDR3 is TGCAGCGTTGCCCGGGCGCAAGAGACCCAGTACTTC. It translates to CSVARAQETQYF. The complete variable domain, with remaining parts taken from reference TRBV29-1 and TRBJ2-5, reads SAVISQKPSRDICQRGTSLTIQCQVDSQVTMMFWYRQQPGQSLTLIATANQGSEATYESGFVIDKFPISRPNLTFSTLTVSNMSPEDSSIYLCSVARAQETQYFGPGTRLLVL.

The rearrangement uses TRBV9 and TRBJ2-5; D remains ambiguous. Trimming removed 3 bases from V and 0 bases from J, with 6 bases in between. Germline V gene data show CDR1 as SGDLS and CDR2 as YYNGEE. The CDR3 has 13 amino acids. DNA for the CDR3: TGTGCCAGCAGCGCCCAAAACCAAGAGACCCAGTACTTC. Translated: CASSAQNQETQYF.

The chain has TRBV14 and TRBJ1-5, with D uncertain. This CDR3 comprises 13 residues. CDR1 SGHDN and CDR2 FVKESK come from the germline V gene. With 1 base removed from V and 5 bases from J, the gap between germline ends came to 6 bases. CDR3 nucleotide sequence: TGTGCCAGCAGCCAAGGATTTCATCAGCCCCAGCATTTT. Encoded protein: CASSQGFHQPQHF.

This chain joins TRBV4-3 and TRBJ2-3, with 11 bases identical to TRBD2. Losses at the gene ends were 4 bases for V and 4 bases for J; bases not matched to a gene: 10. CDR1 and CDR2 from the germline V gene are LGHNA and YSLEER. This CDR3 has 17 amino acids. DNA for the CDR3: TGCGCCAGCAGCCGCACTGCTAGCGGGAGGAGTGCAGATACGCAGTATTTT. Its protein product is CASSRTASGRSADTQYF.

The genes are TRBV25-1 and TRBJ1-4, with 9 bases that match TRBD1. The CDR3 spans 16 residues. Looked up from germline, CDR1 is MGHDK and CDR2 is SYGVNS. The trim removed 9 bases at V and 5 bases at J, leaving 13 bases unmatched. In DNA form, the CDR3 reads TGTGCCAGTAGCCCCGGGACAGGGTTTAGGAATGAAAAACTGTTTTTT. Its translation: CASSPGTGFRNEKLFF.

The chain uses TRBV27 and TRBJ1-4; TRBD1 is a possible D gene (5 bases). The CDR3 has 17 residues. The germline V gene encodes CDR1 MNHEY and CDR2 SMNVEV (reference sequence). V shed 6 bases and J shed 0 bases, with 17 bases lying between them. CDR3 amino acids: CASSRSGTVATNEKLFF. CDR3 DNA: TGTGCCAGCAGCCGATCCGGGACCGTGGCAACTAATGAAAAACTGTTTTTT.

The V call is TRBV9, the J call TRBJ2-7; D might be TRBD1 (6 bases). The CDR3 is 14 residues long. V was shortened by 0 bases and J by 4 bases, with 11 bases between the two germline ends. CDR1 is SGDLS, CDR2 YYNGEE, per germline. The CDR3 protein is CASSVELGGYEQYF. The CDR3 nucleotides read TGTGCCAGCAGCGTAGAACTAGGGGGATACGAGCAGTACTTC.

The rearrangement uses TRBV6-1 and TRBJ2-7; possibly TRBD1 for D (6 bases). From germline, CDR1 is MNHNS and CDR2 SASEGT. This CDR3 comprises 16 residues. The V end was cut by 3 bases, the J end by 0 bases, with 15 bases between. CDR3 DNA sequence: TGTGCCAGCAGTGACAAGGGGGAGTCGGGCTCCTACGAGCAGTACTTC. Translated: CASSDKGESGSYEQYF.

V and J are TRBV6-5 and TRBJ2-1; maybe TRBD1 (7 bases). V was shortened by 4 bases and J by 4 bases, with 17 bases between the two germline ends. CDR3 length: 16 amino acids. Germline assignment: CDR1 MNHEY and CDR2 SVGAGI. The CDR3 sequence: CASSSSGGSIYNEQFF. The DNA of the CDR3 is TGTGCCAGCAGTTCCTCAGGGGGGAGTATTTACAATGAGCAGTTCTTC.

This chain links TRBV28 with TRBJ2-1; possible D gene TRBD1, 5 bases. The CDR3 length is 11 residues. Trimming left V 6 bases short and J 9 bases short, with 9 bases between. Germline V lookup: CDR1 MDHEN, CDR2 SYDVKM. CDR3 amino acids: CASSLGPEQFF. CDR3 DNA: TGTGCCAGCAGCCTGGGGCCTGAGCAGTTCTTC.